This T cell receptor (beta chain) was captured in a study of shared clonotypes between healthy human individuals. Points from the study as a whole: Relative to clonotypes present in all four donors, those not shared had lower generation probabilities.

The data were produced by immunoSEQ multiplex PCR, yet TCRdb's version contains in-frame clones alone and is incomplete. The table lists 950,000 to 1,100,000 clones, 75% to 80% of them singletons. Germline values: CDR1 MDHEN, CDR2 SYDVKM. The CDR3 spans 18 residues. V lost 4 bases, J lost 10 bases, and 13 bases stayed unmatched. Remarks on this clone: Its specificity is not known.

This TCR was sampled from a man aged 18 to 29 in good health. Some clones in this sample may be carry-over from other donors' samples. V is TRBV28 and J is TRBJ2-1, with TRBD2 matching over 16 bases. The sequencing input was memory CD4+ T cells from PBMCs. Subset specified: CD45RA-negative fraction. CDR3 sequence (DNA): TGTGCCAGCAGTTCGGGACTAGCGGGAGGGCCCGTAGATGAGGAGCAGTTCTTC. Its translation: CASSSGLAGGPVDEEQFF.